These T cell receptor beta chains were read from a single sample in a study of blood T cell repertoires in COVID-19. Some clones are missing from TCRdb's copy, which holds only in-frame ones; the method was immunoSEQ multiplex PCR. Of about 190,000 clones in the sample, around 87% were seen once. The sample comprised peripheral blood. Every receptor here comes from a woman aged 18 to 35 who had recovered from COVID-19. CDR3s include the opening cysteine and the closing phenylalanine or tryptophan. D genes are given only for firm matches. Clone size, where shown, is once, few, many, or a class for clones that have expanded.

j_call: TRBJ1-5; d_call: TRBD1; clone_size: NA; v_call: TRBV27; cdr3_nt: TGTGCCAGCAGCAGGGGGGCGGCGGTCCAGCCCCAGCATTTT; cdr3_aa: CASSRGAAVQPQHF
j_call: TRBJ2-5; d_call: NA; clone_size: NA; v_call: TRBV2; cdr3_nt: TGTGCCAGCATGAGAGAGACCCAGTACTTC; cdr3_aa: CASMRETQYF
j_call: TRBJ2-3; d_call: NA; clone_size: NA; v_call: TRBV18; cdr3_nt: TGTGCCAGCTCTCGAGACAGGACGGCTCGCACAGATACGCAGTATTTT; cdr3_aa: CASSRDRTARTDTQYF
j_call: TRBJ2-1; d_call: NA; clone_size: NA; v_call: TRBV9; cdr3_nt: TGTGCCAGCAGCGTAGCGGGACAACAAAATGAGCAGTTCTTC; cdr3_aa: CASSVAGQQNEQFF
j_call: TRBJ1-5; d_call: NA; clone_size: NA; v_call: TRBV6-5; cdr3_nt: TGTGCCAGCAGTCCCGGGGTCTATCAGCCCCAGCATTTT; cdr3_aa: CASSPGVYQPQHF
j_call: TRBJ2-1; d_call: TRBD1; clone_size: NA; v_call: TRBV6-2/TRBV6-3; cdr3_nt: TGTGCCAGCAGCCAAACCGGGACAGGGCCCTACAATGAGCAGTTCTTC; cdr3_aa: CASSQTGTGPYNEQFF
j_call: TRBJ2-3; d_call: NA; clone_size: NA; v_call: TRBV13; cdr3_nt: TGTGCCAGCAGCTCGGGCACAGATACGCAGTATTTT; cdr3_aa: CASSSGTDTQYF
j_call: TRBJ2-7; d_call: NA; clone_size: NA; v_call: TRBV4-1; cdr3_nt: TGCGCCAGCAGCCAAGATTCAGCGCTTCGGGAGCAGTACTTC; cdr3_aa: CASSQDSALREQYF
j_call: TRBJ1-6; d_call: NA; clone_size: few; v_call: TRBV4-3; cdr3_nt: TGCGCCAGCAGCCAACACTACTATAATTCACCCCTCCACTTT; cdr3_aa: CASSQHYYNSPLHF
j_call: TRBJ1-1; d_call: NA; clone_size: NA; v_call: TRBV3-1/TRBV3-2; cdr3_nt: TGTGCCAGCAGCCAAGGGTCTGGGCAGTACACTGAAGCTTTCTTT; cdr3_aa: CASSQGSGQYTEAFF
j_call: TRBJ2-1; d_call: TRBD2; clone_size: NA; v_call: TRBV5-4; cdr3_nt: TGTGCCAGCAGCCCGGGGGGGCTGTACAATGAGCAGTTCTTC; cdr3_aa: CASSPGGLYNEQFF
j_call: TRBJ1-2; d_call: TRBD1; clone_size: NA; v_call: TRBV7-2; cdr3_nt: TGTGCCAGCAGCTTAGTCCAGGGACAGTTATATGGCTACACCTTC; cdr3_aa: CASSLVQGQLYGYTF
j_call: TRBJ2-1; d_call: NA; clone_size: NA; v_call: TRBV6-4; cdr3_nt: TGTGCCAGCAGTGAGGGGGCGGGCCCCAACAATGAGCAGTTCTTC; cdr3_aa: CASSEGAGPNNEQFF
j_call: TRBJ1-1; d_call: TRBD1; clone_size: NA; v_call: TRBV5-1; cdr3_nt: TGCGCCAGCAGTTCCCAGGGGGCTACTGAAGCTTTCTTT; cdr3_aa: CASSSQGATEAFF
j_call: TRBJ2-5; d_call: TRBD2; clone_size: once; v_call: TRBV7-9; cdr3_nt: TGTGCCAGCAGCCCCAGACTAGCGGGGGCAGAGACCCAGTACTTC; cdr3_aa: CASSPRLAGAETQYF
j_call: TRBJ2-6; d_call: NA; clone_size: once; v_call: TRBV19; cdr3_nt: TGTGCCAGTAGTATATCAACTGCTGGGGCCAACGTCCTGACTTTC; cdr3_aa: CASSISTAGANVLTF
j_call: TRBJ1-2; d_call: TRBD1; clone_size: NA; v_call: TRBV5-1; cdr3_nt: TGCGCCAGCAGCTCCCTGGGACAGGGGTATGGCTACACCTTC; cdr3_aa: CASSSLGQGYGYTF
j_call: TRBJ1-6; d_call: TRBD1; clone_size: once; v_call: TRBV13; cdr3_nt: TGTGCCAGCAGCCGACAGGGCCGTTATTCACCCCTCCACTTT; cdr3_aa: CASSRQGRYSPLHF
j_call: TRBJ2-3; d_call: NA; clone_size: NA; v_call: TRBV20-1; cdr3_nt: TGCAGTGTAAGCACAGATACGCAGTATTTT; cdr3_aa: CSVSTDTQYF
j_call: TRBJ1-5; d_call: NA; clone_size: NA; v_call: TRBV19; cdr3_nt: TGTGCCAGTAGTATCACGGCAGTCCTACGGGGCAATCAGCCCCAGCATTTT; cdr3_aa: CASSITAVLRGNQPQHF
j_call: TRBJ1-1; d_call: TRBD1; clone_size: NA; v_call: TRBV7-2; cdr3_nt: TGTGCCAGCAGCCTTCACCCTGGGACAGGGTTTGAAGCTTTCTTT; cdr3_aa: CASSLHPGTGFEAFF
j_call: TRBJ2-1; d_call: TRBD2; clone_size: NA; v_call: TRBV27; cdr3_nt: TGTGCCAGCAGTAGGGGGACTAGCGGGAATTACAATGAGCAGTTCTTC; cdr3_aa: CASSRGTSGNYNEQFF
j_call: TRBJ2-1; d_call: TRBD2; clone_size: NA; v_call: TRBV6-6; cdr3_nt: TGTGCCAGCAGTCTTAGCGGGAGAGCCTCCTACAATGAGCAGTTCTTC; cdr3_aa: CASSLSGRASYNEQFF
j_call: TRBJ1-2; d_call: TRBD1; clone_size: NA; v_call: TRBV6-2/TRBV6-3; cdr3_nt: TGTGCCAGCAGCGAAACAGGGGTCTATGGCTACACCTTC; cdr3_aa: CASSETGVYGYTF
j_call: TRBJ2-3; d_call: TRBD1; clone_size: once; v_call: TRBV6-5; cdr3_nt: TGTGCCAGCAGTTACGGACAGGGTGGCACAGATACGCAGTATTTT; cdr3_aa: CASSYGQGGTDTQYF
j_call: TRBJ2-7; d_call: TRBD1; clone_size: NA; v_call: TRBV10-3; cdr3_nt: TGTGCCATCAGTGATCCTACAGGGGGCGAGACCTACGAGCAGTACTTC; cdr3_aa: CAISDPTGGETYEQYF
j_call: TRBJ2-3; d_call: NA; clone_size: NA; v_call: TRBV19; cdr3_nt: TGTGCCAGTAGTATAGCCCGGACTACCACAGATACGCAGTATTTT; cdr3_aa: CASSIARTTTDTQYF
j_call: TRBJ2-1; d_call: TRBD1; clone_size: once; v_call: TRBV18; cdr3_nt: TGTGCCAGCTCCACCGGGACAGGGGGCCGGAATGAGCAGTTCTTC; cdr3_aa: CASSTGTGGRNEQFF
j_call: TRBJ1-6; d_call: NA; clone_size: NA; v_call: TRBV7-2; cdr3_nt: TGTGCCAGCAGCACTCCCAGGGAGGTCGATAATTCACCCCTCCACTTT; cdr3_aa: CASSTPREVDNSPLHF
j_call: TRBJ2-2; d_call: TRBD2; clone_size: once; v_call: TRBV3-1/TRBV3-2; cdr3_nt: TGTGCCAGCAGCTCGGGACTAGCGGGGTACGCGAACACCGGGGAGCTGTTTTTT; cdr3_aa: CASSSGLAGYANTGELFF
j_call: TRBJ2-3; d_call: TRBD2; clone_size: NA; v_call: TRBV7-2; cdr3_nt: TGTGCCAGCAGCTTAGCCAATTGGGGGGGGAGCACAGATACGCAGTATTTT; cdr3_aa: CASSLANWGGSTDTQYF
j_call: TRBJ2-5; d_call: TRBD2; clone_size: many; v_call: TRBV20-1; cdr3_nt: TGCAGTGCTAGTATAGGACTAGCGGGGGAGACCCAGTACTTC; cdr3_aa: CSASIGLAGETQYF
j_call: TRBJ1-3; d_call: TRBD1; clone_size: few; v_call: TRBV6-5; cdr3_nt: TGTGCCAGCAGATCGGGACAGGCAACGAACACCATATATTTT; cdr3_aa: CASRSGQATNTIYF
j_call: TRBJ1-5; d_call: NA; clone_size: NA; v_call: TRBV27; cdr3_nt: TGTGCCAGCAGTTTAGTCTCGGATCAGCCCCAGCATTTT; cdr3_aa: CASSLVSDQPQHF
j_call: TRBJ2-7; d_call: TRBD2; clone_size: NA; v_call: TRBV5-1; cdr3_nt: TGCGCCAGCAGCGAGGGACTAGCGGATTACTACGAGCAGTACTTC; cdr3_aa: CASSEGLADYYEQYF
j_call: TRBJ1-3; d_call: NA; clone_size: NA; v_call: TRBV18; cdr3_nt: TGTGCCAGCTCCCCTGCTGGAGATCGAAACACCATATATTTT; cdr3_aa: CASSPAGDRNTIYF
j_call: TRBJ1-2; d_call: NA; clone_size: once; v_call: TRBV4-3; cdr3_nt: TGCGCCAGCAGCCAAGATGACGGAGGCTTCTATGGCTACACCTTC; cdr3_aa: CASSQDDGGFYGYTF
j_call: TRBJ2-7; d_call: NA; clone_size: NA; v_call: TRBV3-1/TRBV3-2; cdr3_nt: TGTGCCAGCAGCCAAGGTTCCAGTCTTTCCTACGAGCAGTACTTC; cdr3_aa: CASSQGSSLSYEQYF
j_call: TRBJ1-2; d_call: NA; clone_size: NA; v_call: TRBV18; cdr3_nt: TGTGCCAGCTCGCCCACTGCTGATCGGGGCTATGGCTACACCTTC; cdr3_aa: CASSPTADRGYGYTF
j_call: TRBJ2-1; d_call: TRBD2; clone_size: NA; v_call: TRBV4-1; cdr3_nt: TGCGCCAGCAGCCAAGGGACTAGCGGGAGAAGCTTCGATGAGCAGTTCTTC; cdr3_aa: CASSQGTSGRSFDEQFF
j_call: TRBJ1-3; d_call: NA; clone_size: NA; v_call: TRBV6-2/TRBV6-3; cdr3_nt: TGTGCCAGCAGTAACGGACAGCTAACCTCTGGAAACACCATATATTTT; cdr3_aa: CASSNGQLTSGNTIYF
j_call: TRBJ2-1; d_call: NA; clone_size: NA; v_call: TRBV5-8; cdr3_nt: TGTGCCAGCGGCCGTTCGGCGGGGGCTTCCTACAATGAGCAGTTCTTC; cdr3_aa: CASGRSAGASYNEQFF
j_call: TRBJ2-1; d_call: NA; clone_size: few; v_call: TRBV9; cdr3_nt: TGTGCCAGCAGCGTAGAACCAAGGGGCAATGAGCAGTTCTTC; cdr3_aa: CASSVEPRGNEQFF
j_call: TRBJ1-2; d_call: NA; clone_size: NA; v_call: TRBV28; cdr3_nt: TGTGCCAGCAGTTTCAACAGCTATGGCTACACCTTC; cdr3_aa: CASSFNSYGYTF
j_call: TRBJ2-2; d_call: NA; clone_size: NA; v_call: TRBV11-2; cdr3_nt: TGTGCCAGCAGCAGTTATACAATGACCGGGGAGCTGTTTTTT; cdr3_aa: CASSSYTMTGELFF
j_call: TRBJ2-3; d_call: TRBD2; clone_size: NA; v_call: TRBV3-1/TRBV3-2; cdr3_nt: TGTGCCAGCAGCCCTTTCCTAGCGGGGGACACAGATACGCAGTATTTT; cdr3_aa: CASSPFLAGDTDTQYF
j_call: TRBJ1-2; d_call: NA; clone_size: few; v_call: TRBV21-1; cdr3_nt: TGTGCCAGCAGCAAAGGGGGCGGGGGAGGCTATGGCTACACCTTC; cdr3_aa: CASSKGGGGGYGYTF
j_call: TRBJ2-7; d_call: TRBD2; clone_size: NA; v_call: TRBV7-2; cdr3_nt: TGTGCCAGCAGCTCCCTAGCGGGGGTCTACGAGCAGTACTTC; cdr3_aa: CASSSLAGVYEQYF
j_call: TRBJ1-1; d_call: TRBD1; clone_size: NA; v_call: TRBV9; cdr3_nt: TGTGCCAGCAGCGTACGAGGGACAGGGAAAGGGAACACTGAAGCTTTCTTT; cdr3_aa: CASSVRGTGKGNTEAFF
j_call: TRBJ1-2; d_call: NA; clone_size: NA; v_call: TRBV13; cdr3_nt: TGTGCCAGCAGCTCCAACGTCCTGGGGGGAAAGAATGGCTACACCTTC; cdr3_aa: CASSSNVLGGKNGYTF
j_call: TRBJ1-6; d_call: TRBD1; clone_size: NA; v_call: TRBV9; cdr3_nt: TGTGCCAGCAGCGTAGTCGCCGGGACAGGGAATTCACCCCTCCACTTT; cdr3_aa: CASSVVAGTGNSPLHF
j_call: TRBJ2-1; d_call: TRBD2; clone_size: NA; v_call: TRBV7-9; cdr3_nt: TGTGCCAGCAGTACTAGCGGGGGCATAGGGAATGAGCAGTTCTTC; cdr3_aa: CASSTSGGIGNEQFF
j_call: TRBJ2-3; d_call: TRBD2; clone_size: once; v_call: TRBV11-3; cdr3_nt: TGTGCCAGCAGCTTAGGAAGAACGGGAGGGAGCACAGATACGCAGTATTTT; cdr3_aa: CASSLGRTGGSTDTQYF
j_call: TRBJ2-1; d_call: TRBD2; clone_size: NA; v_call: TRBV4-1; cdr3_nt: TGCGCCAGCAGCCTGCCCTCCTTAGCGGGGGGTCGGAATGAGCAGTTCTTC; cdr3_aa: CASSLPSLAGGRNEQFF
j_call: TRBJ2-3; d_call: TRBD2; clone_size: NA; v_call: TRBV30; cdr3_nt: TGTGCCTGGAGTGTCAGCGGGAGAGGCACAGATACGCAGTATTTT; cdr3_aa: CAWSVSGRGTDTQYF
j_call: TRBJ2-7; d_call: TRBD1; clone_size: NA; v_call: TRBV7-6; cdr3_nt: TGTGCCAGCAGCTGGGACAGGAGCTCCTACGAGCAGTACTTC; cdr3_aa: CASSWDRSSYEQYF